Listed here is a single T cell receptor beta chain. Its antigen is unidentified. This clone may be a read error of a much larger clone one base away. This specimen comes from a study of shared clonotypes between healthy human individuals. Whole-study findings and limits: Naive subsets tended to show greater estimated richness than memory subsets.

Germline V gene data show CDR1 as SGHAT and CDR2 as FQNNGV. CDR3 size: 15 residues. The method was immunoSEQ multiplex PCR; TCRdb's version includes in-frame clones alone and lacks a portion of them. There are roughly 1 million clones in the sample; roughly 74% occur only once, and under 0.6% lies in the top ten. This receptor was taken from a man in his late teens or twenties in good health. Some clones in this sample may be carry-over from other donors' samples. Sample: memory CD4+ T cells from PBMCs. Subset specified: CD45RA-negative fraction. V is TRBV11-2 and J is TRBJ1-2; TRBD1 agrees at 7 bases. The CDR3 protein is CASSPGDRAIYSYTF. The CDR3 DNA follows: TGTGCCAGCAGCCCAGGTGACAGGGCCATCTATAGCTACACCTTC.